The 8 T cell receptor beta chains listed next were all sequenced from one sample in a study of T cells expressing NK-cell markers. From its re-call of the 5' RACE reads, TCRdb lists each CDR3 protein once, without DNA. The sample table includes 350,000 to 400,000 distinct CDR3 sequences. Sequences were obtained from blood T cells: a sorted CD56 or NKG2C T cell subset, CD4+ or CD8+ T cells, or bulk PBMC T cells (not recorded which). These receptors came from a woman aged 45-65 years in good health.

Here the CDR3 reads CSVAGSSSYNEQFF. The chain carries TRBV29-1 and TRBJ2-1. Germline loops: CDR1 SQVTM, CDR2 ANQGSEA. The CDR3 consists of 14 residues.

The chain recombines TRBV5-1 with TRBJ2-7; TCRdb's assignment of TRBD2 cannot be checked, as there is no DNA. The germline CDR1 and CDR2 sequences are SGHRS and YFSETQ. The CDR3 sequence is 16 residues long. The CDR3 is CASSLVSLAGAYEQYF. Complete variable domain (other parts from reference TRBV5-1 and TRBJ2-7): KAGVTQTPRYLIKTRGQQVTLSCSPISGHRSVSWYQQTPGQGLQFLFEYFSETQRNKGNFPGRFSGRQFSNSRSEMNVSTLELGDSALYLCASSLVSLAGAYEQYFGPGTRLTVT.

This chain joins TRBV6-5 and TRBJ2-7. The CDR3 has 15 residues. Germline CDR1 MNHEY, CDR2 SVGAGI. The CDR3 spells CASSRTALGSYEQYF.

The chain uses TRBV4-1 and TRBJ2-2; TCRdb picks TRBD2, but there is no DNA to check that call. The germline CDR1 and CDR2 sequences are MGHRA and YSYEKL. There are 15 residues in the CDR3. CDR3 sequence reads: CASSLDYPNTGELFF.

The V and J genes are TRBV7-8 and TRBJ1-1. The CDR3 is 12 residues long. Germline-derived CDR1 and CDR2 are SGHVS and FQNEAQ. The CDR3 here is CASLGGGTEAFF.

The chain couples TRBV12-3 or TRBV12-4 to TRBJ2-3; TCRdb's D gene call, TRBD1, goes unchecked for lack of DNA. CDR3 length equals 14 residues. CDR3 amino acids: CASSFGTGVDTQYF.

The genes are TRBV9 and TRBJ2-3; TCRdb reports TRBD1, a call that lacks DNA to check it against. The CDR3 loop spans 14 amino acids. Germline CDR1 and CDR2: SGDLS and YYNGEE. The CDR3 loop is CASSGQGSEDTQYF.

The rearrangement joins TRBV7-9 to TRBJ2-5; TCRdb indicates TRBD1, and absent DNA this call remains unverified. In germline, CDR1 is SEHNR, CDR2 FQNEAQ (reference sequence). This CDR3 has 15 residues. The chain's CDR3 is CASSRPGQGFGTQYF.